Below, one T cell receptor beta chain is given with its context. At the DNA level, this CDR3 is encoded by other sequences in the same sample as well. Trimming took 4 bases from V and 1 from J; bases not matched to a gene: 3. This CDR3 has 14 amino acids. Germline V lookup: CDR1 SGHNT, CDR2 YYREEE (reference sequence). Assay used: immunoSEQ multiplex PCR; TCRdb lists only in-frame clones, some missing. The sample records about 94,000 clones, approximately 79% being singletons. This record belongs to a study of blood T cell repertoires in COVID-19. Study details: The study drew acute and convalescent COVID-19 samples from the United States, Italy and Spain.

This chain links TRBV5-4 with TRBJ2-7; TRBD2 aligns across 9 bases. The sequencing input was peripheral blood. This clonotype was obtained from a man in his 70s with COVID-19, enrolled during active disease. CDR3 nucleotides: TGTGCCAGCAGCCCGGGACTAGCTTCCTACGAGCAGTACTTC. Protein: CASSPGLASYEQYF.